Listed below are T cell receptor beta chains from one sample, sequenced in a study of shared clonotypes between healthy human individuals. The method was immunoSEQ multiplex PCR; TCRdb's version includes in-frame clones alone and lacks a portion of them. The top ten hold 10% to 15% of the sample, which has about 480,000 clones, 79% seen once. Sequenced: PBMCs. Every receptor here comes from a woman aged 40 to 55 in good health. Some clones in this sample may be carry-over from other donors' samples. Each CDR3 is given with its conserved first and last residue. Fields, in order: D gene, V gene, clone size, J gene, CDR3 DNA, CDR3 protein. The D gene is left open where the match is weak. Not every row has a clone size; where given, it reads once, few, many or a size class.

.	TRBV29-1	few	TRBJ1-4	TGCAGCGTCGGAGGGGAAAGTAATGAAAAACTGTTTTTT	CSVGGESNEKLFF
.	TRBV10-3	.	TRBJ1-2	TGTGCCATCAGTGAGTCGAGGCAGGCGGGCTATGGCTACACCTTC	CAISESRQAGYGYTF
.	TRBV11-2	few	TRBJ1-2	TGTGCCAGCAGCTTATCCGGCTATGGCTACACCTTC	CASSLSGYGYTF
.	TRBV7-9	.	TRBJ1-5	TGTGCCACCGCAGTGGTCGGACACCCGGAGCCCCAGCATTTT	CATAVVGHPEPQHF
TRBD2	TRBV11-2	many	TRBJ2-1	TGTGCCAGCAGCACCGGACTAGGGCAGTTCTTC	CASSTGLGQFF
.	TRBV6-5	many	TRBJ1-1	TGTGCCAGCAGTTACTCGATTGGGGTAGCGGGGACTGAAGCTTTCTTT	CASSYSIGVAGTEAFF
.	TRBV30	.	TRBJ1-1	TGTGCCTGGAGTGTATCCTGGAGCACTGAAGCTTTCTTT	CAWSVSWSTEAFF
.	TRBV6-5	.	TRBJ1-6	TGTGCCAGCAGTTACTCGTCGGGAAGGGATTCACCCCTCCACTTT	CASSYSSGRDSPLHF
.	TRBV27	.	TRBJ1-1	TGTGCCAGCAGTTTATCCCGGATGAACACTGAAGCTTTCTTT	CASSLSRMNTEAFF
TRBD2	TRBV13	.	TRBJ2-3	TGTGCCAGCAGCGCCTTTCGGACTAGCGGGGCTAGCACAGATACGCAGTATTTT	CASSAFRTSGASTDTQYF
.	TRBV28	.	TRBJ1-3	TGTGCCAGCAGGACCTTAGCTGGAAACACCATATATTTT	CASRTLAGNTIYF
TRBD2	TRBV7-8	.	TRBJ2-1	TGTGCCAGCAGCTCCCGGACTAGCGGGAGTGGGGATGAGCAGTTCTTC	CASSSRTSGSGDEQFF
.	TRBV6-6	few	TRBJ1-1	TGTGCCAGCAGGGAGACAGGGAACACTGAAGCTTTCTTT	CASRETGNTEAFF
.	TRBV9	.	TRBJ2-2	TGTGCCAGCAGCGCGATGACAGAGACCGGGGAGCTGTTTTTT	CASSAMTETGELFF
TRBD1	TRBV7-2	.	TRBJ2-7	TGTGCCAGCAGCTTAGTTGGGACAGTAAACTACGAGCAGTACTTC	CASSLVGTVNYEQYF
.	TRBV6-5	.	TRBJ1-2	TGTGCCAGCAGTTACCGGCACGGCGGCTACACCTTC	CASSYRHGGYTF
.	TRBV6-6	.	TRBJ1-5	TGTGCCAGCAGTTATGGTCGGTACCCCAATCAGCCCCAGCATTTT	CASSYGRYPNQPQHF
.	TRBV7-2	.	TRBJ2-1	TGTGCCAGCAGCTTAGGGCCCGGGAGCTCCTACAATGAGCAGTTCTTC	CASSLGPGSSYNEQFF
TRBD2	TRBV5-1	.	TRBJ2-1	TGCGCCAGCAGCGGGGGGACTAGCGGGACTTACAATGAGCAGTTCTTC	CASSGGTSGTYNEQFF
TRBD1	TRBV28	once	TRBJ2-7	TGTGCCAGCAGGCCGACAGGGTTCACCTACGAGCAGTACTTC	CASRPTGFTYEQYF
TRBD2	TRBV11-3	.	TRBJ2-7	TGTGCCAGCAGCTTACTAGCGGGAGGGACCTACGAGCAGTACTTC	CASSLLAGGTYEQYF
TRBD1	TRBV9	many	TRBJ2-1	TGTGCCAGCAGCGTCGACAGGGGTTCCTACAATGAGCAGTTCTTC	CASSVDRGSYNEQFF
TRBD1	TRBV19	.	TRBJ2-7	TGTGCCAGTAGTAACATTGTAACGGGACAGATTGCCGGCGAGCAGTACTTC	CASSNIVTGQIAGEQYF
TRBD2	TRBV2	few	TRBJ2-7	TGTGCCAGCAGTGAAGCTAGCGGGGGCCCCTACGAGCAGTACTTC	CASSEASGGPYEQYF
.	TRBV7-2	.	TRBJ1-1	TGTGCCAGCAGCTTATTACAGAACACTGAAGCTTTCTTT	CASSLLQNTEAFF
TRBD1	TRBV2	once	TRBJ2-4	TGTGCCAGCAGTGAGGACAGGGGGCGACCTGAAGCCAAAAACATTCAGTACTTC	CASSEDRGRPEAKNIQYF
TRBD1	TRBV10-2	.	TRBJ2-7	TGCGCCAGCAGTGGTAACAGGGGGCTCTACGAGCAGTACTTC	CASSGNRGLYEQYF
TRBD1	TRBV5-6	once	TRBJ1-6	TGTGCCAGCAGCTGGGGACAGGATTCACCCCTCCACTTT	CASSWGQDSPLHF
.	TRBV28	.	TRBJ2-3	TGTGCCAGCAGTTTACGTCTAGTCACAGATACGCAGTATTTT	CASSLRLVTDTQYF
.	TRBV7-7	.	TRBJ2-3	TGTGCTAGCAGCTTAGACAGCCACACAGATACGCAGTATTTT	CASSLDSHTDTQYF
TRBD1	TRBV2	.	TRBJ2-1	TGTGCCAGCACGACAGGGGGCTATGAGCAGTTCTTC	CASTTGGYEQFF
.	TRBV5-1	.	TRBJ1-1	TGCGCCAGCAGCCTCCCAGGGAAGAACACTGAAGCTTTCTTT	CASSLPGKNTEAFF
.	TRBV7-2	.	TRBJ2-3	TGTGCCAGCAGCTTAGCAGGTAGCGAAATCACAGATACGCAGTATTTT	CASSLAGSEITDTQYF
TRBD2	TRBV28	.	TRBJ2-7	TGTGCCAGCAGTTTACTAGCGGGAGGTTTCTACGAGCAGTACTTC	CASSLLAGGFYEQYF
TRBD1	TRBV25-1	.	TRBJ1-2	TGTGCCAGCAGTACAGCCGGGACAGCCGCGGAAGGCTACACCTTC	CASSTAGTAAEGYTF
TRBD2	TRBV6-6	few	TRBJ2-1	TGTGCCAGCAGTTCCCTAGCGGGAGGGGACAATGAGCAGTTCTTC	CASSSLAGGDNEQFF
TRBD1	TRBV30	.	TRBJ2-7	TGTGCCTGGAGTGTAGGGGGCAGGTCGGACGAGCAGTACTTC	CAWSVGGRSDEQYF
.	TRBV21-1	.	TRBJ2-7	TGTGCCAGCACCCCGTGGGACCCCCCTCGGGACGAGCAGTACTTC	CASTPWDPPRDEQYF
.	TRBV21-1	.	TRBJ2-5	TGTGCCAGCAGCAAAGAGTTACCGGGTAGCGGGAGGGCCCCCGTTGTGGTGGAGACCCAGTACTTC	CASSKELPGSGRAPVVVETQYF
.	TRBV27	.	TRBJ1-3	TGTGCCAGACAGGGAACCGACTCTGGAAACACCATATATTTT	CARQGTDSGNTIYF
.	TRBV4-2	.	TRBJ1-6	TGTGCCAGCAGCCAAGATTCTGTGTCTTCACCCCTCCACTTT	CASSQDSVSSPLHF
.	TRBV27	.	TRBJ2-3	TGTGCCAGCAGTACACCCCGGACCCATACAGATACGCAGTATTTT	CASSTPRTHTDTQYF
.	TRBV21-1	.	TRBJ2-3	TGTGCCAGCAGCAAAACATCCACAGCAGATACGCAGTATTTT	CASSKTSTADTQYF
.	TRBV2	.	TRBJ2-7	TGTGCCAGCAGCGAACAGGGTCCCTACGAGCAGTACTTC	CASSEQGPYEQYF
TRBD2	TRBV9	.	TRBJ2-5	TGTGCCAGCAGCGTGGCGGGAGGGCAGGGCGAGACCCAGTACTTC	CASSVAGGQGETQYF
.	TRBV29-1	.	TRBJ2-3	TGCAGCGTCCAACAACCTTGGAACACAGATACGCAGTATTTT	CSVQQPWNTDTQYF
.	TRBV28	.	TRBJ2-7	TGTGCCAGCAGTGCTCCCGGGTCTCCCTACGAGCAGTACTTC	CASSAPGSPYEQYF
.	TRBV5-6	.	TRBJ2-3	TGTGCCAGCAGCTTCCGGGACTCATACACAGATACGCAGTATTTT	CASSFRDSYTDTQYF
TRBD1	TRBV5-1	few	TRBJ2-3	TGCGCCAGCAGGAGGGACAGGGGCACAGATACGCAGTATTTT	CASRRDRGTDTQYF
.	TRBV7-3	.	TRBJ2-3	TGTGCCAGCAGCTCCTCCCTGCGGGGAGTAGGAGATACGCAGTATTTT	CASSSSLRGVGDTQYF
.	TRBV7-2	once	TRBJ2-3	TGTGCCAGCAGCTTAGATCCCGAAGCGCAGTATTTT	CASSLDPEAQYF
TRBD2	TRBV11-2	.	TRBJ2-7	TGTGCCAGCAGCTTAGGGGGGGGTTTGGAGCAGTACTTC	CASSLGGGLEQYF
.	TRBV28	.	TRBJ2-1	TGTGCCAGCAGTCCGTACAATGAGCAGTTCTTC	CASSPYNEQFF
TRBD2	TRBV4-2	.	TRBJ2-2	TGTGCCAGCAGCCAAGGCCCTAGCGGGTCAAACACCGGGGAGCTGTTTTTT	CASSQGPSGSNTGELFF
.	TRBV5-6	.	TRBJ2-3	TGTGCCAGCAGCCGACCTTCCTCAGATACGCAGTATTTT	CASSRPSSDTQYF
.	TRBV30	.	TRBJ2-2	TGTGCCTGGAGTGTAGGGTCGAACACCGGGGAGCTGTTTTTT	CAWSVGSNTGELFF
.	TRBV28	.	TRBJ1-1	TGTGCCAGCAGTTTGGCAGGGAGAAATGCGGACACTGAAGCTTTCTTT	CASSLAGRNADTEAFF